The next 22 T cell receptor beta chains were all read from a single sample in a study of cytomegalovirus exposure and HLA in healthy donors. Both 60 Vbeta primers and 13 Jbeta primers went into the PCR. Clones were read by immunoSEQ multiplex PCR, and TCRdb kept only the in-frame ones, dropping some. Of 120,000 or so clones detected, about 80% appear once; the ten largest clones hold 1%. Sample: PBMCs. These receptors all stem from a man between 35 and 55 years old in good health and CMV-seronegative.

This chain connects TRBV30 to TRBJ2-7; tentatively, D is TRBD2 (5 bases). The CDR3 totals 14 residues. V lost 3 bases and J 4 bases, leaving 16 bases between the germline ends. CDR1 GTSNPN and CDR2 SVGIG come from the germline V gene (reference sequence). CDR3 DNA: TGTGCCTGGAGCAAAAAATGGGAGACGTACGAGCAGTACTTC. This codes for CAWSKKWETYEQYF.

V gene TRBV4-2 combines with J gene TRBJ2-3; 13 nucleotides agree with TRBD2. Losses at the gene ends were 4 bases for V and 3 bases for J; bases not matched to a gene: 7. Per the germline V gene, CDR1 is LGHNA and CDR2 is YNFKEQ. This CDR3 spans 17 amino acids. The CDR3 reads CASSLGLAGAGTDTQYF. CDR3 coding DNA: TGTGCCAGCAGCCTCGGACTAGCGGGAGCGGGAACAGATACGCAGTATTTT.

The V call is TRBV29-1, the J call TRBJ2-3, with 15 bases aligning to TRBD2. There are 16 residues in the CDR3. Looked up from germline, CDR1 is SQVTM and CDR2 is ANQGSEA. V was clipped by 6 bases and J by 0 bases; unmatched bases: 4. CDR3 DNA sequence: TGCAGCGTCGGACTAGCGGGAGGGACTAGCACAGATACGCAGTATTTT. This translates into CSVGLAGGTSTDTQYF.

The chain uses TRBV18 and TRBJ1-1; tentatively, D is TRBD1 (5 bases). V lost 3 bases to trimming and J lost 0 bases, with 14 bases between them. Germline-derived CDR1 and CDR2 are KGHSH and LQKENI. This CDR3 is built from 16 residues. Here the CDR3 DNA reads TGTGCCAGCTCACCTTCGGCGGGGGGTGTGAACACTGAAGCTTTCTTT. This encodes CASSPSAGGVNTEAFF.

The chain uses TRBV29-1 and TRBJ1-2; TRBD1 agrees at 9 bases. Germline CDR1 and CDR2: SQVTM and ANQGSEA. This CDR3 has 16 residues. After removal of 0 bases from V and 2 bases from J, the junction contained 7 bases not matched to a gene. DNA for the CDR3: TGCAGCGTTGAAGATCCCGGGACAGGGACCAACTATGGCTACACCTTC. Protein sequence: CSVEDPGTGTNYGYTF.

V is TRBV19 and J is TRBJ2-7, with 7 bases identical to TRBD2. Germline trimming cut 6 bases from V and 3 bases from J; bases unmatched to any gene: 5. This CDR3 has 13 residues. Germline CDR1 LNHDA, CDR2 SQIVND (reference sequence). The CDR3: CASSLSGIYEQYF. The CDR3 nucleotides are TGTGCCAGTAGCCTGAGCGGGATCTACGAGCAGTACTTC.

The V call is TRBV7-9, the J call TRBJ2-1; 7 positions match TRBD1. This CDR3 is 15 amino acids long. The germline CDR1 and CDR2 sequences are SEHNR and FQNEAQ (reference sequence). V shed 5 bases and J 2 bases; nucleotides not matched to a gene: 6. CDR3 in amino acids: CASSRRQGPYNEQFF. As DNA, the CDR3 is TGTGCCAGCAGCCGAAGACAGGGCCCCTACAATGAGCAGTTCTTC.

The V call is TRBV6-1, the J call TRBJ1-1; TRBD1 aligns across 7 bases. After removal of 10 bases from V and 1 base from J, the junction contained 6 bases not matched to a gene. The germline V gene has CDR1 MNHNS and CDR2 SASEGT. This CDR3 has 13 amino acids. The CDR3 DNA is TGTGCCACCACGACAGGGACGAACACTGAAGCTTTCTTT. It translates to CATTTGTNTEAFF.

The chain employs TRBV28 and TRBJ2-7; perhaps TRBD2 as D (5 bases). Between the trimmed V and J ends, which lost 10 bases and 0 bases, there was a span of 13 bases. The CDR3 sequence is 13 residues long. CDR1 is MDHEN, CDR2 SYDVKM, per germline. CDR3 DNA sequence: TGTGCCATACTAGACGGCCGCTCCTACGAGCAGTACTTC. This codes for CAILDGRSYEQYF.

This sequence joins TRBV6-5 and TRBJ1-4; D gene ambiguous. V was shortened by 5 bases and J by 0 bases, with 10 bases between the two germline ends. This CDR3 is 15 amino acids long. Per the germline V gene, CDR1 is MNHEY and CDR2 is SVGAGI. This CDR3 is CASSKHQPTNEKLFF. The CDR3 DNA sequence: TGTGCCAGCAGTAAGCACCAACCAACTAATGAAAAACTGTTTTTT.

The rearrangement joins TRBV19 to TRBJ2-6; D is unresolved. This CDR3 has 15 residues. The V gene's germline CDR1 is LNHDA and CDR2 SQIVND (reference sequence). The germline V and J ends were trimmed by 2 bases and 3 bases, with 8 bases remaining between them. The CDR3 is CASSIFVSGANVLTF. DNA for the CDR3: TGTGCCAGTAGTATATTTGTCAGTGGGGCCAACGTCCTGACTTTC.

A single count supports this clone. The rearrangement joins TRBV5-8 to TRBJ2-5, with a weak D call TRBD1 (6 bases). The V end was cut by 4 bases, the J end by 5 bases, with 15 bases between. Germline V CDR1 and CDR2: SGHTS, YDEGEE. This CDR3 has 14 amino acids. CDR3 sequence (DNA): TGTGCCAGCAGCCAACCAGGGGTTCAGGAGACCCAGTACTTC. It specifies CASSQPGVQETQYF. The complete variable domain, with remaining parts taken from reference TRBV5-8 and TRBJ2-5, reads EAGVTQSPTHLIKTRGQQATLRCSPISGHTSVYWYQQALGLGLQFLLWYDEGEERNRGNFPPRFSGRQFPNYSSELNVNALELEDSALYLCASSQPGVQETQYFGPGTRLLVL.

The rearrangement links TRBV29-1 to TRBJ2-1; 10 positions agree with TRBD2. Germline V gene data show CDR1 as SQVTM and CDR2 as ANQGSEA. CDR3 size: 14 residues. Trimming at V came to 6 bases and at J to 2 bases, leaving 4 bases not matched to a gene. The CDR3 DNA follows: TGCAGCGTGAGGACTAGCGGCCCCTACAATGAGCAGTTCTTC. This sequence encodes CSVRTSGPYNEQFF.

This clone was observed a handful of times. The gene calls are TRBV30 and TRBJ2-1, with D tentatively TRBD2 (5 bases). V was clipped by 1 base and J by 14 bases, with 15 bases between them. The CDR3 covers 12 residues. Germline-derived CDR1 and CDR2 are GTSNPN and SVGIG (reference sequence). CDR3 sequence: CAWSGPTEEKFF. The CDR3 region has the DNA TGTGCCTGGAGTGGCCCCACGGAGGAGAAGTTCTTC.

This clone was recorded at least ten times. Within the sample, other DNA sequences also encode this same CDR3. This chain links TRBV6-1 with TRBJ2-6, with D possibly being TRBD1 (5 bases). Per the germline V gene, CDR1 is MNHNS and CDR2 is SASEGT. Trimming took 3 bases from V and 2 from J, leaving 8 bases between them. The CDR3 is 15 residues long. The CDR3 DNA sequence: TGTGCCAGCAGTGATCCAGGGACTGGGGCCAACGTCCTGACTTTC. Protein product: CASSDPGTGANVLTF.

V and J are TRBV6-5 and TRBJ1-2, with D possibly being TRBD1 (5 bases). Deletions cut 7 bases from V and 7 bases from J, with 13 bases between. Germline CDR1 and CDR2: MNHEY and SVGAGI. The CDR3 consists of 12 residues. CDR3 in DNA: TGTGCCAGCACCACTCTGCAGGGTGGCTACACCTTC. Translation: CASTTLQGGYTF.

The CDR3 is CASSEWREHTDTQYF. The DNA of the CDR3 is TGTGCCAGCAGTGAATGGCGGGAGCACACAGATACGCAGTATTTT. The J gene is TRBJ2-3, the V gene TRBV2; TRBD2 matches 7 bases. Germline V CDR1 and CDR2: SNHLY, FYNNEI. CDR3 size: 15 residues. V lost 2 bases, J lost 2 bases, and 4 bases stayed unmatched.

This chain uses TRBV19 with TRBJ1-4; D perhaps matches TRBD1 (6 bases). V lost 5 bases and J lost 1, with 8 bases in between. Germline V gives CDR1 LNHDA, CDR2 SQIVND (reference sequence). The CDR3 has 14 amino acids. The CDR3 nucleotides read TGTGCCAGTAGTTTACAGGGAACTAATGAAAAACTGTTTTTT. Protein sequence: CASSLQGTNEKLFF.

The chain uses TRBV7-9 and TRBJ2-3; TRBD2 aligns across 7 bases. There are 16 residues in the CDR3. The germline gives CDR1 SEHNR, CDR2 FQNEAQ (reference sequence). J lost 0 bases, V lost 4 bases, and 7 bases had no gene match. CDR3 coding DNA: TGTGCCAGCAGCTCTCCGACTAGCTCTAGCACAGATACGCAGTATTTT. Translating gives CASSSPTSSSTDTQYF.

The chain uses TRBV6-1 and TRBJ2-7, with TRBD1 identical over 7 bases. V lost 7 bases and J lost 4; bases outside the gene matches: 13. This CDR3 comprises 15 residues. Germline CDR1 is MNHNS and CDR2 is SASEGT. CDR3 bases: TGTGCCAGCACGCCTGGGGACAGTACAGGGTACGAGCAGTACTTC. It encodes CASTPGDSTGYEQYF.

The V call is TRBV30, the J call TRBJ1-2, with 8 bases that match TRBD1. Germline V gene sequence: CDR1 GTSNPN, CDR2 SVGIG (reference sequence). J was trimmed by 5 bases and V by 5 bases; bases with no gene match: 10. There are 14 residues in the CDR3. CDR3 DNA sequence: TGTGCCTGGGGCATGGACAGGGCCTTTTATGGCTACACCTTC. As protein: CAWGMDRAFYGYTF.

The CDR3 reads CASSFEPGQGNTEAFF. The CDR3, as DNA: TGTGCCAGCAGCTTTGAACCCGGACAGGGGAACACTGAAGCTTTCTTT. The chain carries TRBV11-2 and TRBJ1-1, with TRBD1 identical over 8 bases. The germline gives CDR1 SGHAT, CDR2 FQNNGV. V lost 3 bases to trimming and J lost 1 base; unmatched junction nucleotides: 7. The CDR3 is 16 residues long.